One sample yielded the 30 T cell receptor beta chains listed below, sequenced in a study of monozygotic twins with inflammatory bowel disease (dated by TCRdb to between 2018 and 2021). The library was built by means of 5' RACE. The sample was run on an Illumina HiSeq 2500. Once TCRdb had reprocessed the reads, it stored one entry per CDR3 protein sequence and supplied no DNA. This sample's table contains approximately 150,000 distinct CDR3 sequences. Of the sample, roughly 2.3% falls within the top ten clones. The sample comprised blood. All receptors come from a human donor with ulcerative colitis or Crohn's disease, or a healthy co-twin of an affected twin (not recorded which).

The V call is TRBV5-1, the J call TRBJ2-7; TCRdb lists TRBD2, though no DNA is available to test this call. This CDR3 has 13 residues. Germline-derived CDR1 and CDR2 are SGHRS and YFSETQ. CDR3 residues: CASTAGISYEQYF.

The chain has TRBV19 and TRBJ2-2. Germline V gene sequence: CDR1 LNHDA, CDR2 SQIVND (reference sequence). The CDR3 totals 14 residues. CDR3 loop: CASRKADNTGELFF. Supplemented by reference TRBV19 and TRBJ2-2, the full variable domain reads DGGITQSPKYLFRKEGQNVTLSCEQNLNHDAMYWYRQDPGQGLRLIYYSQIVNDFQKGDIAEGYSVSREKKESFPLTVTSAQKNPTAFYLCASRKADNTGELFFGEGSRLTVL.

V is TRBV4-2 and J is TRBJ2-5. Per the germline V gene, CDR1 is LGHNA and CDR2 is YNFKEQ. This CDR3 is 15 amino acids long. CDR3 in amino acids: CASSQETGSQETQYF.

The V and J genes are TRBV4-1 and TRBJ1-6. The CDR3 is 16 amino acids. Germline V gives CDR1 MGHRA, CDR2 YSYEKL. The CDR3 region is CASSQARIGRYSPLHF.

The chain recombines TRBV20-1 with TRBJ1-1; the TRBD1 assignment by TCRdb is unverifiable without DNA. There are 16 residues in the CDR3. CDR1 and CDR2 from the germline V gene are DFQATT and SNEGSKA (reference sequence). The CDR3 protein is CSARDGQSPMNTEAFF.

The chain has TRBV5-1 and TRBJ2-2. Germline V gene data show CDR1 as SGHRS and CDR2 as YFSETQ. CDR3 length: 13 amino acids. The CDR3 sequence: CASSSTNTGELFF.

The chain is built from TRBV20-1 and TRBJ2-1; TCRdb names TRBD2, which stays unverified in the absence of DNA. Looked up from germline, CDR1 is DFQATT and CDR2 is SNEGSKA (reference sequence). CDR3 size: 15 residues. The CDR3 sequence is CSARERRLAGNEQFF.

This chain uses TRBV15 with TRBJ1-5. This CDR3 spans 15 amino acids. Germline CDR1 LNHNV, CDR2 YYDKDF (reference sequence). The CDR3: CATSREPSRNQPQHF. The whole variable domain, filled in from reference TRBV15 and TRBJ1-5, reads DAMVIQNPRYQVTQFGKPVTLSCSQTLNHNVMYWYQQKSSQAPKLLFHYYDKDFNNEADTPDNFQSRRPNTSFCFLDIRSPGLGDTAMYLCATSREPSRNQPQHFGDGTRLSIL.

V gene TRBV5-1 combines with J gene TRBJ2-5; the TCRdb call, TRBD2, lacks DNA for checking. The CDR3 loop spans 15 amino acids. CDR1 is SGHRS and CDR2 is YFSETQ in the germline V gene. This chain's CDR3 is CASSFSPSRGETQYF.

V gene TRBV20-1 combines with J gene TRBJ2-7; no DNA is available, so the TRBD2 call from TCRdb remains unchecked. CDR3 length: 13 amino acids. Germline V gene data show CDR1 as DFQATT and CDR2 as SNEGSKA (reference sequence). The CDR3 region is CSAMRGTSYEQYF.

The chain combines TRBV28 with TRBJ2-5; TCRdb's D call of TRBD2 is untestable without DNA. Germline V lookup: CDR1 MDHEN, CDR2 SYDVKM. This CDR3 is built from 14 residues. This CDR3 is CASSLGGTMETQYF.

V usage is TRBV15 and J usage is TRBJ1-1; TCRdb selects TRBD1, and the lack of DNA leaves this call unchecked. Looked up from germline, CDR1 is LNHNV and CDR2 is YYDKDF (reference sequence). This CDR3 contains 15 residues. CDR3 protein: CATSRDGGPGTEAFF. Full variable domain (outside the CDR3, taken from reference TRBV15 and TRBJ1-1): DAMVIQNPRYQVTQFGKPVTLSCSQTLNHNVMYWYQQKSSQAPKLLFHYYDKDFNNEADTPDNFQSRRPNTSFCFLDIRSPGLGDTAMYLCATSRDGGPGTEAFFGQGTRLTVV.

V and J are TRBV7-8 and TRBJ2-1; TCRdb reports TRBD1, a call that lacks DNA to check it against. The length of the CDR3 is 15 residues. Germline CDR1 reads SGHVS; CDR2 reads FQNEAQ. CDR3 protein: CASSLDGRPRDEQFF.

The V gene is TRBV6-6, the J gene TRBJ2-2; absent DNA, TCRdb's TRBD1 call cannot be checked. The CDR3 has 14 residues. The V gene's germline CDR1 is MNHNY and CDR2 SVGAGI (reference sequence). The CDR3: CASSYGGGGGELFF.

CDR3 loop: CASSLGQGLNTEAFF. V is TRBV27 and J is TRBJ1-1; TCRdb outputs TRBD1, but without DNA this stays unchecked. Germline values: CDR1 MNHEY, CDR2 SMNVEV (reference sequence). The CDR3 runs to 15 residues.

This chain joins TRBV7-9 and TRBJ1-1. The CDR3 runs 14 residues. Looked up from germline, CDR1 is SEHNR and CDR2 is FQNEAQ (reference sequence). CDR3 loop: CASSRAPANTEAFF. Supplemented by reference TRBV7-9 and TRBJ1-1, the full variable domain reads DTGVSQNPRHKITKRGQNVTFRCDPISEHNRLYWYRQTLGQGPEFLTYFQNEAQLEKSRLLSDRFSAERPKGSFSTLEIQRTEQGDSAMYLCASSRAPANTEAFFGQGTRLTVV.

This chain uses TRBV5-1 with TRBJ2-1; TCRdb names TRBD2, which stays unverified in the absence of DNA. Germline V gives CDR1 SGHRS, CDR2 YFSETQ. This CDR3 is 12 amino acids long. The CDR3: CASSTTRDEQFF.

J is TRBJ2-1 and V is TRBV14. This CDR3 comprises 12 residues. Germline V gene lookup returns CDR1 SGHDN and CDR2 FVKESK. This CDR3 is CASSQVWNEQFF.

The gene calls are TRBV5-5 and TRBJ1-4. The V gene's germline CDR1 is SGHKS and CDR2 YYEKEE (reference sequence). The length of the CDR3 is 15 residues. The CDR3 loop reads CASSPRVATNEKLFF.

The chain employs TRBV7-2 and TRBJ2-7; TCRdb's D call, TRBD1, is unchecked because there is no DNA. The CDR3 spans 11 residues. From germline, CDR1 is SGHTA and CDR2 FQGNSA. CDR3 region: CASSQGQELNF.

V is TRBV20-1 and J is TRBJ1-6; TCRdb indicates TRBD1, and absent DNA this call remains unverified. CDR1 DFQATT and CDR2 SNEGSKA come from the germline V gene (reference sequence). CDR3 length equals 16 residues. The chain's CDR3 is CSAYIRGGIGNSPLHF.

The chain is built from TRBV7-9 and TRBJ2-3. CDR3 length: 14 residues. Germline lookup yields CDR1 SEHNR and CDR2 FQNEAQ (reference sequence). The CDR3 sequence is CASSSDSGADTQYF.

This chain uses TRBV20-1 with TRBJ2-1; as DNA is missing, the TRBD2 call by TCRdb cannot be tested. The V gene's germline CDR1 is DFQATT and CDR2 SNEGSKA (reference sequence). This CDR3 spans 14 amino acids. The CDR3: CSARTSGAYNEQFF.

This rearrangement joins TRBV7-2 to TRBJ2-2; TCRdb's assignment of TRBD1 cannot be checked, as there is no DNA. The CDR3 sequence is 15 residues long. CDR1 is SGHTA, CDR2 FQGNSA, per germline. The CDR3 loop is CASSLAANSPVELFF.

The chain couples TRBV5-4 to TRBJ2-1; no DNA is available, so the TRBD2 call from TCRdb remains unchecked. The CDR3 consists of 17 residues. The germline V gene encodes CDR1 SGHNT and CDR2 YYREEE (reference sequence). This CDR3 is CASSPRLAGVTYNEQFF.

The rearrangement uses TRBV6-2 or TRBV6-3 and TRBJ2-3; TCRdb's D gene call, TRBD2, goes unchecked for lack of DNA. Germline V gives CDR1 MNHEY, CDR2 SVGEGT. The CDR3 spans 17 residues. The CDR3 sequence: CASSYGTSGGPTDTQYF.

CDR3 sequence: CASSLWGPSYNSPLHF. V is TRBV27 and J is TRBJ1-6; TCRdb reports TRBD1, a call that lacks DNA to check it against. CDR1 is MNHEY, CDR2 SMNVEV, per germline (reference sequence). There are 16 residues in the CDR3.

CDR3 residues: CASRTGQAYSPLHF. The rearrangement uses TRBV19 and TRBJ1-6; there is no DNA to check the TCRdb D call of TRBD1. The germline CDR1 and CDR2 sequences are LNHDA and SQIVND (reference sequence). The CDR3 spans 14 residues.

This chain joins TRBV20-1 and TRBJ2-5; with no DNA, the TCRdb D assignment of TRBD1 cannot be verified. The germline gives CDR1 DFQATT, CDR2 SNEGSKA (reference sequence). This CDR3 spans 16 amino acids. CDR3 region: CSAREPGQGVRETQYF.

The rearrangement joins TRBV5-1 to TRBJ2-2. The CDR3 length is 15 residues. Germline assignment: CDR1 SGHRS and CDR2 YFSETQ. CDR3: CASSLVRGNTGELFF.